A selection of T cell receptor beta chains follows, all from one sample in a study of cytomegalovirus exposure and HLA in healthy donors. The repertoire was sequenced with immunoSEQ multiplex PCR; TCRdb's copy has only in-frame clones and lacks some. The sample has 75,000 to 100,000 clones; roughly 74% are singletons. Specimen: PBMCs. These receptors were taken from a female donor in good health and CMV-seropositive. CDR3s include the opening cysteine and the closing phenylalanine or tryptophan. D genes are given only for firm matches. The size of a clone is reported for some rows only, either as once, few or many, or as a class for expanded clones.

J: TRBJ1-4
size: .
V: TRBV18
D: .
length: 13
DNA: TGTGCCAGCTCACCGGGGGGTAATGAAAAACTGTTTTTT
CDR3: CASSPGGNEKLFF

J: TRBJ2-7
size: .
V: TRBV10-3
D: TRBD2
length: 15
DNA: TGCGCCATCAGTGCACTAGCGGGGGAAGGGTCCGAGCAGTACTTC
CDR3: CAISALAGEGSEQYF

J: TRBJ2-7
size: .
V: TRBV5-1
D: .
length: 12
DNA: TGCGCCAGCAGCGTTTTCGAGAGCGAGCAGTACTTC
CDR3: CASSVFESEQYF

J: TRBJ2-5
size: few
V: TRBV10-3
D: TRBD1
length: 15
DNA: TGTGCCATCAGCGCGACAGGGGCGATGGCGGAGACCCAGTACTTC
CDR3: CAISATGAMAETQYF

J: TRBJ2-7
size: .
V: TRBV28
D: .
length: 15
DNA: TGTGCCAGCAGTTTTGTTCAGGGAAGATCCTACGAGCAGTACTTC
CDR3: CASSFVQGRSYEQYF

J: TRBJ2-7
size: .
V: TRBV2
D: TRBD2
length: 15
DNA: TGTGCCAGCAGCGACGGACTAGCGGGATTGTACGAGCAGTACTTC
CDR3: CASSDGLAGLYEQYF

J: TRBJ2-2
size: few
V: TRBV5-1
D: TRBD2
length: 16
DNA: TGCGCCAGCAGCCGACTAGCGGGAGCTAACACCGGGGAGCTGTTTTTT
CDR3: CASSRLAGANTGELFF

J: TRBJ2-3
size: .
V: TRBV2
D: .
length: 15
DNA: TGTGCCAGCAGTGATTCGGCTAGCGCATCAGATACGCAGTATTTT
CDR3: CASSDSASASDTQYF

J: TRBJ2-3
size: .
V: TRBV30
D: TRBD1
length: 14
DNA: TGTGCCTGGAGTGTAGGGGGCAGCAAAGATACGCAGTATTTT
CDR3: CAWSVGGSKDTQYF

J: TRBJ1-2
size: .
V: TRBV7-9
D: .
length: 14
DNA: TGTGCCAGCAGCTTTGGTGGGGGCCAATATGGCTACACCTTC
CDR3: CASSFGGGQYGYTF

J: TRBJ2-2
size: .
V: TRBV9
D: .
length: 13
DNA: TGTGCCAGCAGCGTACGGTACGCCGGGGAGCTGTTTTTT
CDR3: CASSVRYAGELFF

J: TRBJ2-7
size: once
V: TRBV28
D: TRBD1
length: 15
DNA: TGTGCCAGCAGTTTAGTGGGACAGGGACTCTACGAGCAGTACTTC
CDR3: CASSLVGQGLYEQYF

J: TRBJ1-4
size: once
V: TRBV5-1
D: TRBD1
length: 16
DNA: TGCGCCAGCAGCTCTCGGACAGGGTCAACTAATGAAAAACTGTTTTTT
CDR3: CASSSRTGSTNEKLFF

J: TRBJ2-7
size: .
V: TRBV20-1
D: TRBD2
length: 11
DNA: TGCAGTGCTACTCTAGCGGGAAAGCAGTACTTC
CDR3: CSATLAGKQYF

J: TRBJ1-3
size: .
V: TRBV11-2
D: .
length: 18
DNA: TGTGCCAGCAGCTTCGGGAGGTGGGGGGCGCCAGCTGGAAACACCATATATTTT
CDR3: CASSFGRWGAPAGNTIYF

J: TRBJ1-5
size: .
V: TRBV30
D: TRBD1
length: 15
DNA: TGTGCCTGGAGCAGAAACAGGGGAGTCAATCAGCCCCAGCATTTT
CDR3: CAWSRNRGVNQPQHF

J: TRBJ2-3
size: few
V: TRBV10-3
D: .
length: 13
DNA: TGTGCCATCAAGAGCGACCGCACAGATACGCAGTATTTT
CDR3: CAIKSDRTDTQYF

J: TRBJ2-1
size: .
V: TRBV7-6
D: .
length: 16
DNA: TGTGCCAGCAGCCCGCGACTGCTGAGCTCCTACAATGAGCAGTTCTTC
CDR3: CASSPRLLSSYNEQFF

J: TRBJ2-3
size: .
V: TRBV28
D: .
length: 12
DNA: TGTGCCAGCAAGGGGGGCACAGATACGCAGTATTTT
CDR3: CASKGGTDTQYF

J: TRBJ2-3
size: .
V: TRBV7-9
D: TRBD2
length: 14
DNA: TGTGCCAGCAGCATTAGCGGGGGGCCAAATACGCAGTATTTT
CDR3: CASSISGGPNTQYF

J: TRBJ2-7
size: .
V: TRBV5-1
D: TRBD1
length: 12
DNA: TGCGCCAGCCGGGACAGGGCCCCCGAGCAGTACTTC
CDR3: CASRDRAPEQYF

J: TRBJ1-1
size: .
V: TRBV10-3
D: TRBD1
length: 14
DNA: TGTGCCATCGGCCTCACAGGGGGCGCGACTGAAGCTTTCTTT
CDR3: CAIGLTGGATEAFF

J: TRBJ1-2
size: .
V: TRBV14
D: TRBD1
length: 14
DNA: TGTGCCAGCAGCCAAGCACGACAGGGGGATGGCTACACCTTC
CDR3: CASSQARQGDGYTF

J: TRBJ1-1
size: .
V: TRBV6-5
D: TRBD1
length: 14
DNA: TGTGCCAGCAGTCCCGGGACAGTGAACACTGAAGCTTTCTTT
CDR3: CASSPGTVNTEAFF

J: TRBJ2-2
size: .
V: TRBV5-1
D: TRBD1
length: 15
DNA: TGCGCCAGCGGGACAGCTACCTTGAACACCGGGGAGCTGTTTTTT
CDR3: CASGTATLNTGELFF

J: TRBJ1-1
size: .
V: TRBV29-1
D: TRBD1
length: 14
DNA: TGCAGCGTTGTCGGGCCAGGGGGGAACACTGAAGCTTTCTTT
CDR3: CSVVGPGGNTEAFF

J: TRBJ1-1
size: .
V: TRBV6-1
D: TRBD1
length: 15
DNA: TGTGCCAGCAGTGAAGTAGGGACAGGGTTCGGCGAAGCTTTCTTT
CDR3: CASSEVGTGFGEAFF

J: TRBJ2-6
size: .
V: TRBV6-1
D: .
length: 17
DNA: TGTGCCAGCAGTGATTGGACTGGAGGGTCTGGGGCCAACGTCCTGACTTTC
CDR3: CASSDWTGGSGANVLTF

J: TRBJ1-5
size: few
V: TRBV5-6
D: .
length: 13
DNA: TGTGCCAGCAGCTTAGGGAGAGGTCAGCCCCAGCATTTT
CDR3: CASSLGRGQPQHF

J: TRBJ2-7
size: .
V: TRBV5-1
D: .
length: 16
DNA: TGCGCCAGCAGCTTGAACCCGCCCGGGACTTCCTACGAGCAGTACTTC
CDR3: CASSLNPPGTSYEQYF

J: TRBJ2-7
size: .
V: TRBV7-3
D: .
length: 14
DNA: TGTGCCAGCAGCTTAACGGGCGTCTCCTACGAGCAGTACTTC
CDR3: CASSLTGVSYEQYF

J: TRBJ2-7
size: few
V: TRBV6-1
D: TRBD1
length: 15
DNA: TGTGCCAGCAGTGAAAGGACAGGGGATTCCTACGAGCAGTACTTC
CDR3: CASSERTGDSYEQYF

J: TRBJ2-1
size: .
V: TRBV20-1
D: .
length: 11
DNA: TGCAGTGCTTCACAGATCGATGAGCAGTTCTTC
CDR3: CSASQIDEQFF

J: TRBJ1-4
size: few
V: TRBV28
D: .
length: 14
DNA: TGTGCCAGCAGTCCGATCGGGAGGGATGAAAAACTGTTTTTT
CDR3: CASSPIGRDEKLFF

J: TRBJ2-7
size: few
V: TRBV6-1
D: TRBD1
length: 15
DNA: TGTGCCAGCAGTGAAGACGGGACAGGGGCCTACGAGCAGTACTTC
CDR3: CASSEDGTGAYEQYF

J: TRBJ2-2
size: .
V: TRBV9
D: TRBD1
length: 15
DNA: TGTGCCAGCAGCCTTCAGGGGGCGGTCACCGGGGAGCTGTTTTTT
CDR3: CASSLQGAVTGELFF

J: TRBJ2-7
size: .
V: TRBV5-1
D: TRBD2
length: 14
DNA: TGCGCCAGCTCCACCGGTTCTAGCGGCTACGAGCAGTACTTC
CDR3: CASSTGSSGYEQYF

J: TRBJ2-5
size: once
V: TRBV9
D: .
length: 14
DNA: TGTGCCAGCAGCGTTACAGGGTCGGGTGAGACCCAGTACTTC
CDR3: CASSVTGSGETQYF

J: TRBJ2-1
size: .
V: TRBV27
D: .
length: 14
DNA: TGTGCCAGCAGTTTATTTTCTAGCGTCAATGAGCAGTTCTTC
CDR3: CASSLFSSVNEQFF

J: TRBJ2-5
size: .
V: TRBV2
D: TRBD2
length: 16
DNA: TGTGCCAGCAGTTGGAGGCCTATGACTAGCGGGGAGACCCAGTACTTC
CDR3: CASSWRPMTSGETQYF

J: TRBJ1-1
size: .
V: TRBV5-1
D: .
length: 15
DNA: TGCGCCAGCAGCTTAAGGGTACAGCAGGGCACTGAAGCTTTCTTT
CDR3: CASSLRVQQGTEAFF

J: TRBJ2-7
size: once
V: TRBV9
D: TRBD2
length: 14
DNA: TGTGCCAGCAGCTGGGGAGGGGCCTCCTACGAGCAGTACTTC
CDR3: CASSWGGASYEQYF

J: TRBJ2-2
size: .
V: TRBV4-3
D: TRBD1
length: 17
DNA: TGCGCCAGCAGCCAAGATCGACAGGGGCCTCTCGCTCGGGAGCTGTTTTTT
CDR3: CASSQDRQGPLARELFF

J: TRBJ2-3
size: .
V: TRBV4-3
D: TRBD2
length: 15
DNA: TGCGCCAGCAGCAACTTAGCGGGGGATGGGGATACGCAGTATTTT
CDR3: CASSNLAGDGDTQYF

J: TRBJ2-4
size: once
V: TRBV28
D: TRBD2
length: 16
DNA: TGTGCCAGCAGTACGGGCGGCGGGGGGCCTAAAAACATTCAGTACTTC
CDR3: CASSTGGGGPKNIQYF

J: TRBJ2-3
size: .
V: TRBV29-1
D: .
length: 16
DNA: TGCAGCGTGGCGATAGGTCAGGGTGAGTGGGTAGATACGCAGTATTTT
CDR3: CSVAIGQGEWVDTQYF

J: TRBJ2-6
size: once
V: TRBV9
D: TRBD2
length: 17
DNA: TGTGCCAGCAGCCCTTCCGGGGGGATCTCTGGGGCCAACGTCCTGACTTTC
CDR3: CASSPSGGISGANVLTF

J: TRBJ2-1
size: .
V: TRBV7-2
D: TRBD1
length: 16
DNA: TGTGCCAGCAGCTTATGGGGGACAGGGCTTTACAATGAGCAGTTCTTC
CDR3: CASSLWGTGLYNEQFF

J: TRBJ1-2
size: .
V: TRBV19
D: TRBD1
length: 13
DNA: TGTGCCAGCCGACAGGGGCCCAACTATGGCTACACCTTC
CDR3: CASRQGPNYGYTF

J: TRBJ2-4
size: once
V: TRBV10-3
D: TRBD2
length: 18
DNA: TGTGCCATCAGTGAGTTGGGACTAGCGGATGAACCCGAAAACATTCAGTACTTC
CDR3: CAISELGLADEPENIQYF

J: TRBJ2-4
size: .
V: TRBV5-6
D: .
length: 12
DNA: TGTGCCAGCAGCTTGGAGGGGAACATTCAGTACTTC
CDR3: CASSLEGNIQYF

J: TRBJ2-2
size: .
V: TRBV11-2
D: TRBD2
length: 16
DNA: TGTGCCAGCAGCTCATTAGCGGGGGGGAGCACCGGGGAGCTGTTTTTT
CDR3: CASSSLAGGSTGELFF

J: TRBJ2-5
size: few
V: TRBV29-1
D: TRBD1
length: 13
DNA: TGCAGCGTTGAAAGTGACAGGGATGAGACCCAGTACTTC
CDR3: CSVESDRDETQYF

J: TRBJ2-5
size: .
V: TRBV6-6
D: .
length: 14
DNA: TGTGCCAGCGATAAAACAGGGCTCCAAGAGACCCAGTACTTC
CDR3: CASDKTGLQETQYF

J: TRBJ2-2
size: .
V: TRBV6-4
D: .
length: 14
DNA: TGTGCCAGCGGTGACAGCTCGAACACCGGGGAGCTGTTTTTT
CDR3: CASGDSSNTGELFF

J: TRBJ1-5
size: .
V: TRBV7-2
D: .
length: 16
DNA: TGTGCCAGCAGCTTAGAAGCCCGTTATAGCAATCAGCCCCAGCATTTT
CDR3: CASSLEARYSNQPQHF

J: TRBJ2-3
size: .
V: TRBV5-1
D: .
length: 16
DNA: TGCGCCAGCAGCCCAGAAGGGCCAGCGGGCACAGATACGCAGTATTTT
CDR3: CASSPEGPAGTDTQYF